This T cell receptor (beta chain) came from a study of Graves' ophthalmopathy and Graves' hyperthyroidism. Germline V lookup: CDR1 MNHNS, CDR2 SASEGT. Trimming left V 8 bases short and J 5 bases short, with 13 bases between. The CDR3 is 14 amino acids. CDR3 regions of TCR beta were amplified from RNA transcripts. Investigators did first-round RT-PCR with HTBI primers, then second-round multiplex PCR. One entry per CDR3 protein results from TCRdb running MiXCR on the multiplex PCR reads. Here the sample spans a few hundred thousand distinct CDR3 sequences, about 17% being singletons. What was sequenced was peripheral blood. The chain uses TRBV6-1 and TRBJ1-6, with a tentative D call TRBD1 (5 bases). This TCR derives from an adult woman with stable Graves' hyperthyroidism. The CDR3 DNA reads as TGTGCCAGCGTACCGGGACGGCATAATTCACCCCTCCACTTT. The encoded protein is CASVPGRHNSPLHF.